These 3 T cell receptor beta chains were all obtained from the same sample, sequenced in a study of cytomegalovirus exposure and HLA in healthy donors. Clones were read by immunoSEQ multiplex PCR, and TCRdb kept only the in-frame ones, dropping some. The sample comprises about 280,000 clones, roughly 90% of which are singletons, and approximately 0.95% rests with the top ten. Material: PBMCs. Receptor source: a woman between 18 and 30 years old in good health and CMV-seronegative.

The chain carries TRBV7-3 and TRBJ2-1; no clear D. Germline V CDR1 and CDR2: SGHTA, FQGTGA. The CDR3 is 16 residues long. Trimming removed 2 bases from V and 3 bases from J, with 14 bases in between. In DNA, the CDR3 is TGTGCCAGCAGCTTAGTCCCCGGGTCGTTCTACAATGAGCAGTTCTTC. Amino acid sequence: CASSLVPGSFYNEQFF.

This clone appeared a single time. The gene calls are TRBV4-1 and TRBJ2-5, with 8 bases aligning to TRBD2. This CDR3 has 19 residues. Trimming cost V 4 bases and J 2 bases; bases outside gene matches: 18. CDR1 MGHRA and CDR2 YSYEKL come from the germline V gene. CDR3 residues: CASSPSPAGGSKKQETQYF. The DNA of the CDR3 is TGCGCCAGCAGCCCGAGCCCCGCGGGAGGCTCTAAAAAGCAAGAGACCCAGTACTTC.

V is TRBV12-5 and J is TRBJ1-5, with unresolved D. The CDR3 length is 14 residues. V was trimmed by 6 bases and J by 0 bases, leaving 9 bases between them. Germline values: CDR1 LGHNT, CDR2 FRNRAP. The CDR3 nucleotides read TGTGCTAGTGGGGGAGCCTATAGCAATCAGCCCCAGCATTTT. Translating it yields CASGGAYSNQPQHF.